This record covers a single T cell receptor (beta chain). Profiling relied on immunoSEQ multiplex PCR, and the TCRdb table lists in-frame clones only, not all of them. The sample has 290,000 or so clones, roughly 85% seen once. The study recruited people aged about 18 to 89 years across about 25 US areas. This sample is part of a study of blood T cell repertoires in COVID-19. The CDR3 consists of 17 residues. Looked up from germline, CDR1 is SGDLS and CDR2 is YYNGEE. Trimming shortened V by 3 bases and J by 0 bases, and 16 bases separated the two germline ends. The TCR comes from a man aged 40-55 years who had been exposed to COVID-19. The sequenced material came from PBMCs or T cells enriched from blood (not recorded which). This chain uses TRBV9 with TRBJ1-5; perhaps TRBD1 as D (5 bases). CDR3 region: CASSARDSFNSNQPQHF. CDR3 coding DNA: TGTGCCAGCAGCGCCCGAGACAGCTTCAATAGCAATCAGCCCCAGCATTTT.